The entry that follows covers one TCR beta chain sequence. The record originates from a study of human T cells and chemical hapten exposure. Time point defined: pre-sensitization, week 0. Indicated treatment: therapeutic diphenylcyclopropenone sensitization with weekly scalp DPC. Trimming removed 3 bases from V and 7 bases from J, with 15 bases in between. CDR3 length: 15 residues. Germline values: CDR1 MNHEY, CDR2 SMNVEV (reference sequence). Unique molecular identifiers were attached to individual cDNA molecules within the library. TCRdb called the RACE reads again in MiXCR, with one record for every CDR3 protein. Here the sample spans 350,000 to 400,000 distinct CDR3 sequences, 4.5% to 6% being singletons.

This clonotype was sampled from a woman aged 50 to 60 with alopecia areata. Some clones in this sample may be carry-over from other donors' samples. The rearrangement uses TRBV27 and TRBJ1-4; unclear D gene. The sample was whole blood, taken in connection with sensitization to the hapten diphenylcyclopropenone (DPC). This CDR3 reads CASSFTAPVGEKLFF. The DNA for the CDR3 is TGTGCCAGCAGTTTCACAGCCCCGGTGGGTGAAAAACTGTTTTTT. Using reference TRBV27 and TRBJ1-4 for the parts outside the CDR3, the full variable domain is EAQVTQNPRYLITVTGKKLTVTCSQNMNHEYMSWYRQDPGLGLRQIYYSMNVEVTDKGDVPEGYKVSRKEKRNFPLILESPSPNQTSLYFCASSFTAPVGEKLFFGSGTQLSVL.